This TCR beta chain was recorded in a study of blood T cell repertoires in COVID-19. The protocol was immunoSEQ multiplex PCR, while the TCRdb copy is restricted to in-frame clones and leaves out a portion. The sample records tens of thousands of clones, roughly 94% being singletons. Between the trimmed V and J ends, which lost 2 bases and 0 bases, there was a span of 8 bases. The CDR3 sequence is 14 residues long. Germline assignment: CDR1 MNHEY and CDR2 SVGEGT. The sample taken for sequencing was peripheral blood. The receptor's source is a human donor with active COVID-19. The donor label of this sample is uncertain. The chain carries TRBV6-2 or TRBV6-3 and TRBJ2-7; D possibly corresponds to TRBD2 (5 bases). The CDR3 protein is CASSYDGISYEQYF. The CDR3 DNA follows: TGTGCCAGCAGTTACGACGGGATCTCCTACGAGCAGTACTTC.